Listed below are T cell receptor beta chains from one sample, sequenced in a study of T cells in Graves' hyperthyroidism and ophthalmopathy. TCRdb re-called the multiplex PCR reads with MiXCR, one entry per CDR3 protein. The table lists 500,000 to 600,000 distinct CDR3 sequences, 15% to 20% of them singletons. The sequencing sample was made of blood. The source of these receptors is a man aged 35-49 years with Graves' ophthalmopathy. CDR3s include the opening cysteine and the closing phenylalanine or tryptophan. Each record gives: V gene, D gene, clone size, J gene, CDR3 DNA, CDR3 protein. A D gene is named only where the DNA matches it firmly. Rows may omit the clone size; those that give it use once, few, many or a size class.

>TRBV20-1|NA|NA|TRBJ2-5
TGCAGTGCTAGAGACGTAAGGCGGCCTCCGGGGGCCCAGTACTTC
CSARDVRRPPGAQYF
>TRBV7-8|NA|many|TRBJ1-1
TGTGCCAGCAGCTTATTGAGGGAGAACACTGAAGCTTTCTTT
CASSLLRENTEAFF
>TRBV19|TRBD1|NA|TRBJ2-2
TGTGCCAGTAGTATAGATCGGACAGGGGAACGGACCGGGGAGCTGTTTTTT
CASSIDRTGERTGELFF
>TRBV7-2|TRBD2|many|TRBJ2-1
TGTGCCAGCAGCACAACCGGTGGGCGGGGGAACTACAATGAGCAGTTCTTC
CASSTTGGRGNYNEQFF
>TRBV2|TRBD2|many|TRBJ2-2
TGTGCCAGCCAACGGACTAGCGGGACTGAGGGGGAGCTGTTTTTT
CASQRTSGTEGELFF
>TRBV27|NA|NA|TRBJ1-5
TGTGCCAGCAGTTTATTCAGGGGACGAGGCAATCAGTCCCAGCATTTT
CASSLFRGRGNQSQHF
>TRBV15|NA|many|TRBJ1-1
TGTGCCACCAGCAGAGACAGGGTAAACACTGAAGCTTTCTTT
CATSRDRVNTEAFF
>TRBV6-2/TRBV6-3|TRBD2|few|TRBJ2-1
TGTGCCAGCAGGGATGGGACTAGCGGGAGTCTGGGCAATGAGCAGTTCTTC
CASRDGTSGSLGNEQFF
>TRBV7-3|NA|few|TRBJ2-1
TGTGCCAGCAGCTTACGGACAGACATCTACAATGAGCAGTTCTTC
CASSLRTDIYNEQFF
>TRBV28|TRBD1|many|TRBJ2-3
TGTGCCAGCAGTCCTTCGACAGGGGGCACAGATACGCAGTATTTT
CASSPSTGGTDTQYF
>TRBV20-1|TRBD2|many|TRBJ2-3
TGCAGTCAGGGACTAGCGGGGGTAGATACGCAGTATTTT
CSQGLAGVDTQYF
>TRBV10-3|TRBD2|few|TRBJ2-3
TGTGCCATCAGGCGGGAGACCACAGATACGCAGTATTTT
CAIRRETTDTQYF
>TRBV20-1|NA|NA|TRBJ2-7
TGCAGTGCCAGACCCACAGGGCATAGGAGTCACGAGCAGTACTTC
CSARPTGHRSHEQYF
>TRBV18|NA|many|TRBJ1-1
TGTGCCAGCTCACCATTGGGGGGGGAGAACACTGAAGCTTTCTTT
CASSPLGGENTEAFF
>TRBV14|NA|NA|TRBJ2-7
TGTGCCAGCAGCCGAGCAAACTACGGGCAGTACTTC
CASSRANYGQYF
>TRBV7-9|TRBD1|NA|TRBJ2-5
TGTGCCAGCAGCTTTTCGGTGGACAGGGCGGGGGAGACCCAGTACTTC
CASSFSVDRAGETQYF
>TRBV11-2|NA|NA|TRBJ2-3
TGTGCCAGCAGCTTAGGGCCTGCTAGGGGCGGTAGCACAGATACGCAGTATTTT
CASSLGPARGGSTDTQYF
>TRBV3-1|TRBD1|few|TRBJ1-1
TGTGCCAGCAGCGAAGGGGGCTTCGGTGAAGCTTTCTTT
CASSEGGFGEAFF
>TRBV28|TRBD1|NA|TRBJ2-1
TGTGCCAGCAGTTCCCCCTGGGGACAGAACAACCCCCATGAGCAGTTCTTC
CASSSPWGQNNPHEQFF
>TRBV4-1|TRBD2|NA|TRBJ2-2
TGCGCCAGCAGCCACTTAGGACTAGCGGGGCGTGACGGGGAGCTGTTTTTT
CASSHLGLAGRDGELFF
>TRBV7-8|TRBD2|many|TRBJ2-7
TGTGCCAGCAGCTCGCGACTAGCGGGAGGGAACGAGCAGTACTTC
CASSSRLAGGNEQYF
>TRBV5-1|TRBD1|few|TRBJ2-1
TGCGCCAGCAGCCCGGGACAGGGCAAAATGAATGAGCAGTTCTTC
CASSPGQGKMNEQFF
>TRBV20-1|NA|few|TRBJ1-6
TGCAGTGCTAGAGAAGGGGCGGGCTCACCCCTCCACTTT
CSAREGAGSPLHF
>TRBV6-1|NA|NA|TRBJ2-6
TGTGCCAGCAGGAAGGCAGGGATCACTGGGGCCAACGTCCTGACTTTC
CASRKAGITGANVLTF
>TRBV5-1|NA|few|TRBJ1-6
TGCGCCAGCAGCTTGGAGTCGGAGTCACCCCTCCACTTT
CASSLESESPLHF
>TRBV11-3|NA|many|TRBJ2-2
TGTGCCAGCAGCCAGCGCGAAACGAACACCGGGGAGCTGTTTTTT
CASSQRETNTGELFF
>TRBV5-1|TRBD2|NA|TRBJ2-3
TGCGCCAGCAGCTTACACGGGAGGGGGGCAGATACGCAGTATTTT
CASSLHGRGADTQYF
>TRBV2|NA|many|TRBJ1-5
TGTGCCAGCACGCGTACAGGTTGGAATCAGCCCCAGCATTTT
CASTRTGWNQPQHF
>TRBV15|NA|NA|TRBJ1-4
TGTGCCACCGGGAGGGTTGGGGTCGGTGAAAAACTGTTTTTT
CATGRVGVGEKLFF
>TRBV5-1|NA|many|TRBJ1-1
TGCGCCAGCAGCTTGGAAACCTCCTTGAACACTGAAGCTTTCTTT
CASSLETSLNTEAFF
>TRBV28|TRBD2|many|TRBJ2-7
TGTGCCAGCTATTCCGGGGGGGCCTACGAGCAGTACTTC
CASYSGGAYEQYF
>TRBV9|NA|NA|TRBJ2-3
TGTACCAGCAGCGTAGCAGGACAGACAGATACGCAGTATTTT
CTSSVAGQTDTQYF
>TRBV6-1|NA|few|TRBJ1-1
TGTGCCAGCAGAAGCCCCAGAGAGAACACTGAAGCTTTCTTT
CASRSPRENTEAFF
>TRBV30|NA|NA|TRBJ2-1
TGTGCCTGGAGTGTAGGGGGGGCTAGCGGTTACAATGAGCAGTTCTTC
CAWSVGGASGYNEQFF
>TRBV12-3/TRBV12-4|NA|many|TRBJ2-7
TGTGCCAGCAGTTTAGTCCCCTCCTACGAGCAGTACTTC
CASSLVPSYEQYF
>TRBV5-5|NA|many|TRBJ2-5
TGTGCCAGCAGCTGGGGCACTGGACAAGAGACCCAGTACTTC
CASSWGTGQETQYF
>TRBV4-1|NA|NA|TRBJ2-5
TGCGCCAGCAGTCCCACTCTTGCCAGGGAGACCCAGTACTTC
CASSPTLARETQYF
>TRBV7-3|NA|many|TRBJ2-7
TGTGCCAGCAGCTTAACGTTAGGTTCATGGCAGTACTTC
CASSLTLGSWQYF
>TRBV4-3|TRBD2|many|TRBJ2-5
TGCGCCAGCAGCCAAGGGACTAGGGAGGGGACCCAGTACTTC
CASSQGTREGTQYF
>TRBV18|NA|few|TRBJ1-4
TGTGCCAGCTCACCTAACAGGGATAGTAATGAAAAACTGTTTTTT
CASSPNRDSNEKLFF
>TRBV7-8|NA|few|TRBJ1-2
TGTGCCAGCAGCCGGGGGGCTCTTGGCTACACCTTC
CASSRGALGYTF
>TRBV5-6|TRBD2|many|TRBJ2-7
TGTGCCAGCAGCGGACTAGTTACCTACGAGCAGTACTTC
CASSGLVTYEQYF
>TRBV29-1|NA|many|TRBJ1-1
TGCAGCGTTAAGGGACCCTTGAACACTGAAGCTTTCTTT
CSVKGPLNTEAFF
>TRBV11-1|TRBD1|many|TRBJ1-1
TGTGCCAGCAGCACCGGGACAGGCTACATGAACACTGAAGCTTTCTTT
CASSTGTGYMNTEAFF
>TRBV4-3|NA|many|TRBJ2-3
TGCGCCAGCAGCCAAAAAGGTGATACGCAGTATTTT
CASSQKGDTQYF
>TRBV28|TRBD2|few|TRBJ2-5
TGTGCCAGCAGCTCTCCCGGGGGGACCGTGTACCAAGAGACCCAGTACTTC
CASSSPGGTVYQETQYF
>TRBV6-5|NA|few|TRBJ2-7
TGTGCCAGCAGTTCCTTGAGGGAGCAGTACTTC
CASSSLREQYF
>TRBV7-9|NA|once|TRBJ1-2
TGTGCCAGCAGCTCCCGGACTGATCGATTAAACTATGGCTACACCTTC
CASSSRTDRLNYGYTF
>TRBV7-9|NA|many|TRBJ2-7
TGTGCCAGCAGCCTCGGACAGAGGGGCTACGAGCAGTACTTC
CASSLGQRGYEQYF